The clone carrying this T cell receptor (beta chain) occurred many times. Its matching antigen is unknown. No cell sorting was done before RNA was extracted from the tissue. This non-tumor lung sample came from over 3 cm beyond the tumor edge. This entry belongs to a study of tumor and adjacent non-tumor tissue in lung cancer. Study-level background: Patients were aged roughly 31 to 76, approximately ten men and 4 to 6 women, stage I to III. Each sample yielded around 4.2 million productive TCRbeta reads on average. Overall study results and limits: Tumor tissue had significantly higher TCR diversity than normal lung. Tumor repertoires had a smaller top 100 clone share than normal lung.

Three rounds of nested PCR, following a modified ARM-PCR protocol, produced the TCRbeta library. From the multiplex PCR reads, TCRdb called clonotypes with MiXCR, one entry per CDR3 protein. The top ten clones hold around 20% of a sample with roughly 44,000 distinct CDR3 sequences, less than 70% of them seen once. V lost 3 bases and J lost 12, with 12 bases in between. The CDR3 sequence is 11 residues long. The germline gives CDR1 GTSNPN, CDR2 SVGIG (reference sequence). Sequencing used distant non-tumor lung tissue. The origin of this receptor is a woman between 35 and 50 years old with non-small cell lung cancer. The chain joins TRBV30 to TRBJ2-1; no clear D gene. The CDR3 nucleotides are TGTGCCTGGAGCGGTGCGGCAGGGCAGTTCTTC. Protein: CAWSGAAGQFF.